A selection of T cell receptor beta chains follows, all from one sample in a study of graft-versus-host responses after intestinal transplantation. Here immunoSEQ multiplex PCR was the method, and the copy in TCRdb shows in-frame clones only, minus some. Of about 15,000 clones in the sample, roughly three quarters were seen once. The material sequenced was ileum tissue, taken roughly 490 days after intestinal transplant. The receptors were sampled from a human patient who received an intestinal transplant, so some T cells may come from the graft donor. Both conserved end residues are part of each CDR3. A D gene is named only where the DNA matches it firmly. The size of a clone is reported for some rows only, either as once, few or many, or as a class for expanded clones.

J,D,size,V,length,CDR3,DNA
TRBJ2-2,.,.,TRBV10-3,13,CAISDGNTGELFF,TGTGCCATCAGTGATGGGAACACCGGGGAGCTGTTTTTT
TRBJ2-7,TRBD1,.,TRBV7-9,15,CASSSDRVSNYEQYF,TGTGCCAGCAGCTCGGACAGGGTATCGAACTATGAGCAGTACTTC
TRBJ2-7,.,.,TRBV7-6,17,CASSLRATFRSSYEQYF,TGTGCCAGCAGCCTCCGGGCGACGTTTCGCAGCTCCTACGAGCAGTACTTC
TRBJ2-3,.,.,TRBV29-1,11,CSADITDTQYF,TGCAGCGCCGACATCACAGATACGCAGTATTTT
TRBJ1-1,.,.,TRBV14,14,CASSLPGQNTEAFF,TGTGCCAGCAGCCTGCCAGGGCAGAACACTGAAGCTTTCTTT
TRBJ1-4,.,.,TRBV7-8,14,CASSLGTANEKLFF,TGTGCCAGCAGCTTAGGGACAGCTAATGAAAAACTGTTTTTT
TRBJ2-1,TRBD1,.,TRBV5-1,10,CASTTGGKFF,TGCGCCAGCACGACAGGGGGGAAGTTCTTC
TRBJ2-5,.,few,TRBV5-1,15,CASSQIGGVGETQYF,TGCGCCAGCAGCCAAATAGGGGGAGTGGGAGAGACCCAGTACTTC
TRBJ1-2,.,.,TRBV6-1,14,CASRGLNINYGYTF,TGTGCCAGCAGGGGGCTGAATATAAACTATGGCTACACCTTC
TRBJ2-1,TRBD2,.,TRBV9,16,CASSSLSGGDYNEQFF,TGTGCCAGCAGCTCTCTTAGCGGGGGGGATTACAATGAGCAGTTCTTC
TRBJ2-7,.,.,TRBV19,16,CASSIGPGRNSYEQYF,TGTGCCAGTAGTATTGGGCCAGGGAGGAACTCCTACGAGCAGTACTTC
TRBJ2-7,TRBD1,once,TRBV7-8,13,CASSLADRGEQYF,TGTGCCAGCAGCTTAGCGGACAGGGGCGAGCAGTACTTC
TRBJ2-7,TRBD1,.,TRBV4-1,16,CASSQGTGTGRNEQYF,TGCGCCAGCAGCCAAGGGACCGGGACAGGGCGCAACGAGCAGTACTTC
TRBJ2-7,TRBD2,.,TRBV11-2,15,CASRLAGGSTYEQYF,TGTGCCAGCAGGTTAGCGGGAGGGTCAACCTACGAGCAGTACTTC
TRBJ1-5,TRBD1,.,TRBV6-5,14,CASSSGQNNQPQHF,TGTGCCAGCAGTTCGGGACAGAACAATCAGCCCCAGCATTTT
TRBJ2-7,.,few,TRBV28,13,CASSLFTGSEQYF,TGTGCCAGCAGTTTATTTACGGGGAGCGAGCAGTACTTC
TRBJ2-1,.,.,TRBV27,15,CASTRWGPGGNEQFF,TGTGCCAGCACGAGGTGGGGGCCTGGGGGCAATGAGCAGTTCTTC
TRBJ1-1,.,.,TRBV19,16,CASSMHYLLGRTEAFF,TGTGCCAGTAGTATGCACTACCTGTTGGGGCGGACTGAAGCTTTCTTT
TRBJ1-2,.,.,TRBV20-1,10,CSALRGGYTF,TGCAGTGCTCTCAGAGGGGGCTACACCTTC
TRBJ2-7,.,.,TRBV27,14,CASGMTANSYEQYF,TGTGCCAGCGGGATGACAGCGAACTCCTACGAGCAGTACTTC
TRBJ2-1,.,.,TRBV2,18,CASSEAPLGPSSYNEQFF,TGTGCCAGCAGTGAAGCCCCATTGGGGCCAAGCTCCTACAATGAGCAGTTCTTC
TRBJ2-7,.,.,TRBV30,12,CAWSVALYEQYF,TGTGCCTGGAGTGTGGCCCTCTACGAGCAGTACTTC
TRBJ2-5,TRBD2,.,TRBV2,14,CAKSTSGPQETQYF,TGTGCCAAATCGACTAGCGGCCCCCAAGAGACCCAGTACTTC